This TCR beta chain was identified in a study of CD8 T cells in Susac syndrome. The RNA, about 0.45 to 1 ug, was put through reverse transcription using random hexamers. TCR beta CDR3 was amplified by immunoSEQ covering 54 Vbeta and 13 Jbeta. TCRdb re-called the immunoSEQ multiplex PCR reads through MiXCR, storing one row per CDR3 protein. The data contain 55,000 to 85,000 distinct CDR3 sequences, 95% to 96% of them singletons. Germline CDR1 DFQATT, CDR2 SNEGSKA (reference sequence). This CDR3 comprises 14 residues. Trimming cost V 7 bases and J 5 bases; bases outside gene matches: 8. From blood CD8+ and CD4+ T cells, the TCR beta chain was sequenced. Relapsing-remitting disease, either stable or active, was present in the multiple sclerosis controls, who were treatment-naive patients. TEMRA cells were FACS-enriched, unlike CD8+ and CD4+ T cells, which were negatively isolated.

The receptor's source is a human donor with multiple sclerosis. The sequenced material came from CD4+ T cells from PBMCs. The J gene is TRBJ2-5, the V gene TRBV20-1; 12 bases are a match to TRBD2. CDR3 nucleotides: TGCAGTGGACTAGCGGGGGCCTCTGGGGAGACCCAGTACTTC. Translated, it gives CSGLAGASGETQYF.